One sample yielded the 4 T cell receptor beta chains listed below, sequenced in a study of cytomegalovirus exposure and HLA in healthy donors (dated by TCRdb to 2016 to 2017). Receptor amplification or capture employed the immunoSEQ multiplex PCR assay. For the multiplex PCR, a mixture combining 60 forward primers for TCR Vbeta segments and 13 reverse primers for TCR Jbeta segments was used. This immuneACCESS table, as held by TCRdb, lists in-frame sequences with V and J called but not all clones. Of the missing ones, under half trace to an unresolved V gene in checked studies; the others have no known cause. The sample includes 180,000 or so clones, with 75% observed a single time. 2.9% of the sample comes from the top ten. Sequenced material: PBMCs. Receptors originate from a male donor in good health and CMV-seronegative.

The chain recombines TRBV28 with TRBJ2-7; D perhaps matches TRBD2 (6 bases). In germline, CDR1 is MDHEN, CDR2 SYDVKM. This CDR3 is built from 14 residues. Trimming cost V 3 bases and J 2 bases, with 11 bases left between them. CDR3 nucleotide sequence: TGTGCCAGCAGTTTCGGGCGGGGCCCCTACGAGCAGTACTTC. Protein product: CASSFGRGPYEQYF. Variable domain in full (rest from reference TRBV28 and TRBJ2-7): DVKVTQSSRYLVKRTGEKVFLECVQDMDHENMFWYRQDPGLGLRLIYFSYDVKMKEKGDIPEGYSVSREKKERFSLILESASTNQTSMYLCASSFGRGPYEQYFGPGTRLTVT.

This clone showed up just a few times. The chain combines TRBV27 with TRBJ1-2, with 9 bases identical to TRBD1. V trimming: 7 bases; J trimming: 1 base; junction bases outside the gene matches: 10. Germline-derived CDR1 and CDR2 are MNHEY and SMNVEV (reference sequence). The CDR3 contains 16 residues. DNA of the CDR3: TGTGCCAGCATCCAGCGGTGGGGACAGGGTAACTATGGCTACACCTTC. Translating gives CASIQRWGQGNYGYTF.

Concerning this clone itself: The sample carries other DNA sequences with the same CDR3. The chain links TRBV6-5 to TRBJ1-3; D is undetermined. V lost 6 bases to trimming and J lost 0 bases, with 9 bases between them. Per germline, CDR1 MNHEY and CDR2 SVGAGI. The CDR3 runs to 14 residues. The CDR3: CASSRDSSGNTIYF. The CDR3, as DNA: TGTGCCAGCAGCCGTGATAGCTCTGGAAACACCATATATTTT.

The table lists this clone with a few counts. The rearrangement joins TRBV6-5 to TRBJ1-1; weak D call: TRBD1 (5 bases). Trimming took off 7 bases at V and 1 base at J, with 16 bases between the two ends. From germline, CDR1 is MNHEY and CDR2 SVGAGI. The CDR3 length is 15 residues. In nucleotides, the CDR3 is TGTGCCAGCACCCAGGGCGAGTGGGCGAACACTGAAGCTTTCTTT. It encodes CASTQGEWANTEAFF.